The entry below gives a single T cell receptor (beta chain) sequence along with its context. The sample originates from a study of blood T cell repertoires in COVID-19. The wider study: Acute and convalescent COVID-19 samples came from the United States, Italy and Spain. T cells, B-cell-depleted T cells, or PBMCs provided the cDNA or gDNA that served as material.

Germline trimming cut 1 base from V and 5 bases from J; bases unmatched to any gene: 4. This CDR3 has 15 residues. Germline V gene sequence: CDR1 LGHNA, CDR2 YSLEER. Per the study methods: Reference gene primer amplification yielded estimated nucleated cell counts. Profiled with immunoSEQ multiplex PCR; TCRdb holds only in-frame clones, not every one. V, J and clone size are those of that table, while D and trimming were read from the DNA. The table lists roughly 32,000 clones, around 83% of them singletons. The chain carries TRBV4-3 and TRBJ2-5; 10 bases align to TRBD2. Material for sequencing was peripheral blood. The receptor comes from a man in his 60s with active or convalescent COVID-19. CDR3 protein: CASSQGLAGVETQYF. CDR3 in DNA: TGCGCCAGCAGCCAAGGTCTAGCGGGAGTGGAGACCCAGTACTTC.